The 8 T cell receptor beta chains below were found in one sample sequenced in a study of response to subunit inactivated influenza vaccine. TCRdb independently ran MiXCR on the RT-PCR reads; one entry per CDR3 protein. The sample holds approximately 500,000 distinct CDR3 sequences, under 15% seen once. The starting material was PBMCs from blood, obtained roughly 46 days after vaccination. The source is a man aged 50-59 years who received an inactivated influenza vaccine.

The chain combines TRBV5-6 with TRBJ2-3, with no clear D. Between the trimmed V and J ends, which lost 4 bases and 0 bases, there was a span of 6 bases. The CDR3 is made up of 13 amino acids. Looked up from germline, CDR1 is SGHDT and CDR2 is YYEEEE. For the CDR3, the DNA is TGTGCCAGCAGCCAATGGAGCACAGATACGCAGTATTTT. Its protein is CASSQWSTDTQYF.

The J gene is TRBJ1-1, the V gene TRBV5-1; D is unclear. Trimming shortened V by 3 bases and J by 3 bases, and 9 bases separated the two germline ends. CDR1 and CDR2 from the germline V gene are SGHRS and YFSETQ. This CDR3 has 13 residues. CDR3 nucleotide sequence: TGCGCCAGCAGCTCGCTTATGGACACTGAAGCTTTCTTT. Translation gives CASSSLMDTEAFF.

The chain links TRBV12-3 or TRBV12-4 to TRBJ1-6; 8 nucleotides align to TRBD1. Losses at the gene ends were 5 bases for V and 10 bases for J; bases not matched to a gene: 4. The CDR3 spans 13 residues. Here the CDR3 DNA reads TGTGCCAGCAGTCCCCGACAGGGGTCACCCCTCCACTTT. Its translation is CASSPRQGSPLHF.

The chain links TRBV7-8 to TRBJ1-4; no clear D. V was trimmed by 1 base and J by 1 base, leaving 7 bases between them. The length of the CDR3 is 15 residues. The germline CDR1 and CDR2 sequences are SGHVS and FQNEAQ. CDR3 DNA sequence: TGTGCCAGCAGCTTAGAACAGAGAACTAATGAAAAACTGTTTTTT. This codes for CASSLEQRTNEKLFF.

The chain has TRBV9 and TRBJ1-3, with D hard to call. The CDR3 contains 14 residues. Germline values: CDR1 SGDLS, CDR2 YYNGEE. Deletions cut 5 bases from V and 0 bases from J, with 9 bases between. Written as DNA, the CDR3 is TGTGCCAGCAGTACCACCGACTCTGGAAACACCATATATTTT. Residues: CASSTTDSGNTIYF.

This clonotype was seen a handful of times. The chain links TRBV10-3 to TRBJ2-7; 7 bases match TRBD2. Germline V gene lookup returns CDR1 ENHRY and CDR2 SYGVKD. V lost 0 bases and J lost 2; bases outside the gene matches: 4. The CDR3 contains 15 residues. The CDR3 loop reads CAISESSSGTYEQYF. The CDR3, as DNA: TGTGCCATCAGTGAGTCATCTAGCGGAACCTACGAGCAGTACTTC.

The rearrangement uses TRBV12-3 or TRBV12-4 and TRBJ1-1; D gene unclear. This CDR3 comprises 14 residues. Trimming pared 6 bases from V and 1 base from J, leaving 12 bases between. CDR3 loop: CASRRQGPNTEAFF. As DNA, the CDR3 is TGTGCCAGCAGAAGACAAGGACCGAACACTGAAGCTTTCTTT.

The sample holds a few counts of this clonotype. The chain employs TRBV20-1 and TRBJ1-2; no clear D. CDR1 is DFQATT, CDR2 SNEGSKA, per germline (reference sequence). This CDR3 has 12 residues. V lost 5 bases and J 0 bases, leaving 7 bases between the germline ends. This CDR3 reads CSALRANYGYTF. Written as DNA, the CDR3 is TGCAGTGCTCTTCGGGCTAACTATGGCTACACCTTC.